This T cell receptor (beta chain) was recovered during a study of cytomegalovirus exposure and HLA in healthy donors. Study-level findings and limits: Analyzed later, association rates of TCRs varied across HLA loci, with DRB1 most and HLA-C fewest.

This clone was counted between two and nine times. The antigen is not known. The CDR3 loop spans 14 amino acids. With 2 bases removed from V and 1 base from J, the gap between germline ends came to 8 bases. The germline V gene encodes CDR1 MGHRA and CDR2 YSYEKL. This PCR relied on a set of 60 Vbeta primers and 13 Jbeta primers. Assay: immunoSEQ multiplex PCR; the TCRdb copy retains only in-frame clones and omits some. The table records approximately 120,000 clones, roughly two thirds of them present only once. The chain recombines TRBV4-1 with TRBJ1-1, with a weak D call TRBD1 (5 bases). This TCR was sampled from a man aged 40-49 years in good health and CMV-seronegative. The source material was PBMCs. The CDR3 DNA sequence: TGCGCCAGCAGCCAAACAGGCCCGAACACTGAAGCTTTCTTT. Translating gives CASSQTGPNTEAFF.